This TCR beta chain was sequenced for a study of blood T cells in healthy people across ages (dated by TCRdb to 2015 to 2017). Regarding the study in general: In model experiments, roughly one uniquely barcoded TCR beta cDNA molecule per two T cells was captured by template switching. Using deep sequencing normalized with unique cDNA molecular identifiers, the study measured how TCR beta repertoire diversity changes with age. To avoid experimental bias, donors of different ages were spread randomly across the sequencing lanes. For two donors (one aged 18 to 30 and one aged 80 or older), the study analyzed two additional independent replicas of 1 million unique cDNA reads from the same blood draw. Donors were grouped into four age groups: young (average 16 years), middle-aged (less than 40), aged (around 60) and long-lived (82). The research as a whole found: The CMV infection status of donors was not known, potentially confounding age-related changes in expanded clonotypes. Observed TCR beta diversity correlated strongly with the percentage of naive T cells measured by flow cytometry. Because profiling used bulk unsorted PBMCs, naive and antigen-experienced compartments could not be compared conclusively. Observed TCR beta diversity per million T cells fell roughly linearly with age, and a significant reduction was already apparent by age roughly 40. Total diversity estimates from one million sequenced T cells were considered lower bounds and underestimates. Compared with the aged group, the long-lived group had more naive CD4+ T cells, fewer expanded clones and increased TCR diversity, a pattern suggesting age selection.

The library was made by 5' RACE. Sequencing relied on an Illumina HiSeq 2500. A second PCR of 7 to 11 cycles was run with a J-beta primer mix and a sample-barcoded 5' primer. A unique molecular identifier was introduced onto each TCR beta cDNA molecule by a template-switch 5' adaptor carrying 12 random nucleotides. Each sample yielded at least 2.5 million CDR3-containing paired-end reads. All of the RNA was converted into first-strand cDNA using the Mint cDNA synthesis kit, with a TRBC-specific oligonucleotide serving as the primer. Following uracil-DNA glycosylase treatment, all cDNA underwent a first 18-cycle PCR with the universal primers M1SS and BC2_uni_R. The published analysis was carried out like this. For normalization, 1 million high-quality reads, each with a distinct molecular identifier, were randomly selected from each sample. Instead of being binned into consensus sequences, reads with shared molecular identifiers were discarded. MiTCR, set to a Q25 quality threshold and the strictest error-elimination algorithm, was used for CDR3 identification, clonotype clustering and error correction. A nonparametric unseen species model with Euler transformation was used to estimate lower-bound total TCR beta diversity. The raw public data were reprocessed by TCRdb itself: fastp quality trimming at Q25, MiXCR clonotype calling, in-frame beta chains only. Each CDR3 protein gets just one entry, which takes the most common genes and DNA from the rows behind it. What appears here as the V and J calls and clone size reflects TCRdb's work, not the paper's. The sample records fewer than 1.5 million distinct CDR3 sequences, approximately 38% of which are singletons. The top ten hold approximately 7.9% of the sample.

A note on this clonotype: Which antigen it targets is not known. No base qualities exist here, and no much larger clone lies one base off it.

In the germline V gene (reference sequence), CDR1 corresponds to MNHNY and CDR2 to SVGAGI. Taken from cysteine to phenylalanine, the CDR3 has 16 residues. Of all the DNA, just the CDR3 is kept, 48 bases in frame from base 1. Between the V and J ends, shortened by 2 bases and 2 bases respectively, the junction contains 14 bases. The donors were roughly 38 Caucasian individuals from Russia, aged roughly 6 to 90 years, who were systemically healthy. Around 9.8 milliliters of peripheral blood were collected from each donor into EDTA-treated Vacutainer tubes. Ficoll-Paque density-gradient centrifugation was used to isolate PBMCs, with at least 6.5 million per sample. Total RNA, at least 5 micrograms per sample, was extracted from PBMCs with Trizol reagent. For every donor, flow cytometry on a PBMC aliquot measured the percentage of naive CD45RAhigh/CD27high T cells.

Rearrangement joined TRBV6-6 to TRBJ2-3; TRBD2 might be the D gene, on 5 matching bases. This TCR came from a woman aged 18-35 years in good health. Sequenced input: blood. The DNA sequence is as follows: TGTGCCAGCAGTTACCAGCCGTTGACTAACACAGATACGCAGTATTTT. Its protein is CASSYQPLTNTDTQYF.